One and the same sample provided the 17 T cell receptor beta chains below, sequenced in a study of CD8 T cells in Susac syndrome. RNA, at about 0.45 to 1 ug, was reverse transcribed with random hexamers. TCRdb re-analysed the immunoSEQ multiplex PCR reads in MiXCR, keeping a single row per CDR3 protein. The table includes around 140,000 distinct CDR3 sequences, approximately 93% detected once. The sample consisted of CD4+ T cells from PBMCs. The receptors were sampled from a human donor in good health.

The rearrangement uses TRBV7-9 and TRBJ2-5, with 7 bases that match TRBD1. Unmatched junction bases numbered 4, after V lost 5 bases and J lost 1 base. This CDR3 contains 14 residues. Per the germline V gene, CDR1 is SEHNR and CDR2 is FQNEAQ (reference sequence). The CDR3 loop reads CASSRRTGQETQYF. In nucleotides, the CDR3 is TGTGCCAGCAGCCGCCGGACAGGCCAAGAGACCCAGTACTTC.

The chain has TRBV5-4 and TRBJ2-7; weak D call: TRBD2 (5 bases). V gave up 5 bases and J gave up 7 bases, with 13 bases separating them. Per germline, CDR1 SGHNT and CDR2 YYREEE (reference sequence). The CDR3 is 12 residues long. CDR3 DNA sequence: TGTGCCAGCAGGTCCTCTGGGGAGGAGCAGTACTTC. Translating it yields CASRSSGEEQYF.

This chain connects TRBV7-8 to TRBJ2-5; D call uncertain. CDR1 is SGHVS and CDR2 is FQNEAQ in the germline V gene. The CDR3 is made up of 13 amino acids. V lost 5 bases to trimming and J lost 5 bases, with 12 bases between them. CDR3 coding DNA: TGTGCCAGCAGCCTAGAAATCCGGGAGACCCAGTACTTC. This codes for CASSLEIRETQYF. The complete variable domain, with remaining parts taken from reference TRBV7-8 and TRBJ2-5, reads GAGVSQSPRYKVAKRGQDVALRCDPISGHVSLFWYQQALGQGPEFLTYFQNEAQLDKSGLPSDRFFAERPEGSVSTLKIQRTQQEDSAVYLCASSLEIRETQYFGPGTRLLVL.

The chain employs TRBV12-3 or TRBV12-4 and TRBJ2-1; D is unresolved. V lost 1 base to trimming and J lost 4 bases, with 5 bases between them. This CDR3 region has 13 residues. CDR3: CASSLGGYNEQFF. CDR3 DNA sequence: TGTGCCAGCAGTTTAGGGGGATACAATGAGCAGTTCTTC.

The gene calls are TRBV2 and TRBJ2-1; D might be TRBD1 (6 bases). With 5 bases removed from V and 9 bases from J, the gap between germline ends came to 11 bases. Germline V gene sequence: CDR1 SNHLY, CDR2 FYNNEI. The CDR3 is made up of 12 amino acids. For the CDR3, the DNA is TGTGCCAGCAGTCCGACAGGACTTGAGCAGTTCTTC. Protein: CASSPTGLEQFF.

J is TRBJ2-2 and V is TRBV5-1, with a weak D call TRBD2 (5 bases). The length of the CDR3 is 17 residues. Trimming left V 0 bases short and J 2 bases short, with 14 bases between. Germline-derived CDR1 and CDR2 are SGHRS and YFSETQ. The CDR3 DNA sequence: TGCGCCAGCAGCTTGGTGCGGCTAGCAGTAAACACCGGGGAGCTGTTTTTT. This gives the protein CASSLVRLAVNTGELFF. The full variable domain, its missing parts supplied by reference TRBV5-1 and TRBJ2-2, is KAGVTQTPRYLIKTRGQQVTLSCSPISGHRSVSWYQQTPGQGLQFLFEYFSETQRNKGNFPGRFSGRQFSNSRSEMNVSTLELGDSALYLCASSLVRLAVNTGELFFGEGSRLTVL.

The chain has TRBV12-3 or TRBV12-4 and TRBJ2-5; 9 nucleotides align to TRBD1. There are 16 residues in the CDR3. V trimming: 3 bases; J trimming: 1 base; junction bases outside the gene matches: 6. The CDR3 sequence: CASSLSGTGLQETQYF. Here the CDR3 DNA reads TGTGCCAGCAGTTTGAGCGGGACAGGGCTCCAAGAGACCCAGTACTTC.

The J gene is TRBJ2-1, the V gene TRBV5-6; a weak D match, TRBD2 (6 bases). Trimming cost V 3 bases and J 3 bases, with 16 bases left between them. Per germline, CDR1 SGHDT and CDR2 YYEEEE. The CDR3 spans 16 residues. The chain's CDR3 is CASSSTLGTDYNEQFF. Written as DNA, the CDR3 is TGTGCCAGCAGCTCGACCCTCGGGACTGACTACAATGAGCAGTTCTTC.

V gene TRBV9 combines with J gene TRBJ2-3, with D unresolved. V lost 4 bases, J lost 3 bases, and 15 bases lay in between. Germline values: CDR1 SGDLS, CDR2 YYNGEE. This CDR3 has 15 amino acids. The CDR3: CASSSGAPGTDTQYF. The CDR3 DNA sequence: TGTGCCAGCAGCTCAGGAGCCCCCGGGACAGATACGCAGTATTTT.

This clonotype was picked up one time. The chain couples TRBV20-1 to TRBJ2-1; TRBD1 aligns across 8 bases. Trimming at V came to 1 base and at J to 1 base, leaving 6 bases not matched to a gene. The germline V gene encodes CDR1 DFQATT and CDR2 SNEGSKA (reference sequence). The CDR3 is 16 residues long. CDR3 sequence reads: CSARVRQGQSYNEQFF. The CDR3 nucleotides read TGCAGTGCTAGAGTTCGACAGGGGCAATCCTACAATGAGCAGTTCTTC.

The chain recombines TRBV9 with TRBJ1-1; 10 bases fit TRBD1. This CDR3 has 17 residues. J was trimmed by 3 bases and V by 2 bases; bases with no gene match: 10. Germline V CDR1 and CDR2: SGDLS, YYNGEE. The CDR3, as DNA: TGTGCCAGCAGCGTTCGGGACAGGGGCCCGTCGGACACTGAAGCTTTCTTT. It specifies CASSVRDRGPSDTEAFF.

The rearrangement links TRBV12-3 or TRBV12-4 to TRBJ1-4, with 8 bases identical to TRBD1. CDR3 length equals 15 residues. After removal of 2 bases from V and 7 bases from J, the junction contained 6 bases not matched to a gene. The CDR3 loop reads CASSLIGQGGEKLFF. CDR3 DNA: TGTGCCAGCAGTTTAATCGGACAGGGAGGTGAAAAACTGTTTTTT.

This chain links TRBV9 with TRBJ1-4; unclear D gene. The CDR3 is made up of 13 amino acids. Germline CDR1 SGDLS, CDR2 YYNGEE. Trimming removed 4 bases at V and 5 bases at J, with 9 bases between. CDR3 DNA sequence: TGTGCCAGCAGCCGGGGTTTGAATGAAAAACTGTTTTTT. Residues: CASSRGLNEKLFF.

The rearrangement joins TRBV27 to TRBJ2-7; either TRBD1 or TRBD2 may fit D (6 bases each). Trimming removed 2 bases from V and 4 bases from J, with 12 bases in between. The CDR3 is 14 amino acids. Germline assignment: CDR1 MNHEY and CDR2 SMNVEV (reference sequence). CDR3 loop: CASSLRGTRYEQYF. The CDR3 nucleotides read TGTGCCAGCAGTTTACGGGGGACAAGGTACGAGCAGTACTTC.

This clonotype was observed a single time. V and J are TRBV4-2 and TRBJ2-2; D might be TRBD2 (5 bases). The length of the CDR3 is 18 residues. The germline V and J ends were trimmed by 0 bases and 0 bases, with 14 bases remaining between them. In germline, CDR1 is LGHNA, CDR2 YNFKEQ. The CDR3, as DNA: TGTGCCAGCAGCCAAGATCTCCAGCGGCGATCGAACACCGGGGAGCTGTTTTTT. Its protein product is CASSQDLQRRSNTGELFF.

The chain combines TRBV3-1 with TRBJ2-3; D is undetermined. CDR3 length: 12 residues. Germline V CDR1 and CDR2: LGHDT, YNNKEL (reference sequence). The V end lost 5 bases, the J end lost 4 bases, and 7 bases lay between the germline ends. CDR3 in DNA: TGTGCCAGCAGCTACTTCTCAGATACGCAGTATTTT. Its translation: CASSYFSDTQYF.

The sample holds one count of this clonotype. The chain uses TRBV10-3 and TRBJ2-1, with D perhaps matching TRBD1 (6 bases). The germline V gene encodes CDR1 ENHRY and CDR2 SYGVKD. CDR3 length equals 12 residues. V lost 4 bases and J lost 8, with 9 bases in between. This CDR3 reads CAISGHRDEQFF. Here the CDR3 DNA reads TGTGCCATCAGTGGCCACAGGGATGAGCAGTTCTTC.